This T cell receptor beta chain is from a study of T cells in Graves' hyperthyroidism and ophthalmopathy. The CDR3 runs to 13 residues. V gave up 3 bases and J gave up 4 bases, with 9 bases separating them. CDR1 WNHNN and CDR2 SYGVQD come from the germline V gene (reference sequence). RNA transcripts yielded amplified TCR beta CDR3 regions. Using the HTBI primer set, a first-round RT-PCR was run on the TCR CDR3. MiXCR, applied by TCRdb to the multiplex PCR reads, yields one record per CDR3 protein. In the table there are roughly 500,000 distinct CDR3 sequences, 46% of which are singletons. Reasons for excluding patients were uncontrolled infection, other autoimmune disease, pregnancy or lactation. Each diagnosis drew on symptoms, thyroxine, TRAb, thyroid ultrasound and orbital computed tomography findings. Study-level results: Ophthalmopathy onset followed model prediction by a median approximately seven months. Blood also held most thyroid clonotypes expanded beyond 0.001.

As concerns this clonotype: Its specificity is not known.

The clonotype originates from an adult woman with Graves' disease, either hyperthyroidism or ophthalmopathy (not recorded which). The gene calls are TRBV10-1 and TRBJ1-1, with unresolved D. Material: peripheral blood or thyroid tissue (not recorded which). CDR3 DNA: TGCGCCAGCAGTGACCTTATGGGCACTGAAGCTTTCTTT. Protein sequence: CASSDLMGTEAFF.